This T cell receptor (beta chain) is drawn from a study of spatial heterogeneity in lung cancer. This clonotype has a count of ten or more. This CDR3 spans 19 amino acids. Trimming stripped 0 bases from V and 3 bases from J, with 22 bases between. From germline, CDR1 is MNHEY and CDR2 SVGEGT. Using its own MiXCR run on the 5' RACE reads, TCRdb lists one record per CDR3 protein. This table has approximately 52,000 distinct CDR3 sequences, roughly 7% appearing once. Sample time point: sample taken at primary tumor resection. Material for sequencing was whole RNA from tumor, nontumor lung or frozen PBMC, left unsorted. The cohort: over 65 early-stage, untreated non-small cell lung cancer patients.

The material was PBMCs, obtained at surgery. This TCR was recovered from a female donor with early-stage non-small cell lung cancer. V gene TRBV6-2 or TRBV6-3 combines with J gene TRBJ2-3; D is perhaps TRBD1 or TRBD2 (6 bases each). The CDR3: CASSYSTFWGAPRTDTQYF. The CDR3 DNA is TGTGCCAGCAGTTACTCGACTTTTTGGGGGGCGCCACGAACAGATACGCAGTATTTT.